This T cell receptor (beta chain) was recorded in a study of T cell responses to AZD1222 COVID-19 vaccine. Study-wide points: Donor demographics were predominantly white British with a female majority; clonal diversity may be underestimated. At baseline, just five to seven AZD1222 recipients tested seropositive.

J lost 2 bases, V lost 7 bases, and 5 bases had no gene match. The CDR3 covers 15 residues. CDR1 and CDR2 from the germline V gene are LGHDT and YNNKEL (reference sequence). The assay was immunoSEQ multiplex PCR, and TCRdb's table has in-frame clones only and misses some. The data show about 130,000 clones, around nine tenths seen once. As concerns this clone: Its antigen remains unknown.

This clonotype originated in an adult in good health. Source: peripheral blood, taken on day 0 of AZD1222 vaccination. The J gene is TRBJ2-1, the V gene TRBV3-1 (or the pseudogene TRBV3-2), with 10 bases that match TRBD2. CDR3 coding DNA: TGTGCCAGCAACAGAGCGGGGGGGACCTACAATGAGCAGTTCTTC. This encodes CASNRAGGTYNEQFF.